This is a list of T cell receptor beta chains from one sample in a study of T cells in Graves' hyperthyroidism and ophthalmopathy. TCRdb re-derived calls from the multiplex PCR reads in MiXCR, one entry per CDR3 protein. The sample lists around 300,000 distinct CDR3 sequences, around 20% seen once, with around two thirds in the top ten. The sequenced material came from blood. These TCRs come from a man younger than 40 with Graves' ophthalmopathy. CDR3s include the opening cysteine and the closing phenylalanine or tryptophan. The D gene is left open where the match is weak. Clone size, where shown, is once, few, many, or a class for clones that have expanded.

v_call	d_call	clone_size	j_call	cdr3_nt	cdr3_aa
TRBV5-4	TRBD2	few	TRBJ2-5	TGTGCCAGCAGCTTCGCGGGAGGGGGAAAGACCCAGTACTTC	CASSFAGGGKTQYF
TRBV15	.	many	TRBJ2-3	TGTGCCACCAGCAGAGGGGCAGCGGTTAGCACAGATACGCAGTATTTT	CATSRGAAVSTDTQYF
TRBV27	.	few	TRBJ1-2	TGTGCCAGCAGTCCCACGGGAAATGGCTACACCTTC	CASSPTGNGYTF
TRBV7-3	TRBD1	once	TRBJ1-1	TGTGCCAGCAGCTTAAAAGGTACTCTACCGGGACAGAAAGCTTTCTTT	CASSLKGTLPGQKAFF
TRBV20-1	.	.	TRBJ2-7	TGCAGTGCCACCAATCGGGCTGGGGGTACCGAGCAGTACTTC	CSATNRAGGTEQYF
TRBV12-5	.	.	TRBJ1-5	TGTGCTAGTGGTTTGACTGATAATCAGCCCCAGCATTTT	CASGLTDNQPQHF
TRBV7-3	TRBD2	.	TRBJ2-1	TGTGCCAGCAGCCCACGAGCGGGAGTTCCCTACAATGAGCAGTTCTTC	CASSPRAGVPYNEQFF
TRBV28	.	.	TRBJ1-6	TGTGCCAGCCGGATCACAGGGCGTTCACCCCTCCACTTT	CASRITGRSPLHF
TRBV29-1	.	.	TRBJ2-3	TGCAGCGTTGAACAGGGTCGCACAGATACGCAGTATTTT	CSVEQGRTDTQYF
TRBV7-9	.	.	TRBJ2-7	TGTGCCAGCAGCCCCGGCAGGGTCTCCTACGAGCAGTACTTC	CASSPGRVSYEQYF
TRBV7-6	.	.	TRBJ2-3	TGTGCCACAGCAGTGGGGCGAAGCACAGATACGCAGTATTTT	CATAVGRSTDTQYF
TRBV28	.	many	TRBJ2-5	TGTGCCAGCAGTCCTCCGACAGCAACCTCAGAGACCCAGTACTTC	CASSPPTATSETQYF
TRBV10-3	TRBD2	few	TRBJ2-3	TGTGCCATCAGTGAGTCGACCGGCGGGAGGGCCACAGATACGCAGTATTTT	CAISESTGGRATDTQYF
TRBV7-8	.	many	TRBJ1-5	TGTGCCAGCAGCTTAGGCTCCCCGCAGCCCCAGCATTTT	CASSLGSPQPQHF
TRBV2	.	.	TRBJ2-2	TGTGCCAGCAGTGAACTCCGGCTAGCGCGGACCGCGAACACCGGGGAGCTGTTTTTT	CASSELRLARTANTGELFF
TRBV5-1	TRBD2	.	TRBJ2-3	TGCGCCAGCAGCCGGACCGGGACTAGTAGCACAGATACGCAGTATTTT	CASSRTGTSSTDTQYF
TRBV9	TRBD1	many	TRBJ2-7	TGTGCCAGCAGCAGACAGGGCTCCTACGAGCAGTACTTC	CASSRQGSYEQYF
TRBV20-1	.	.	TRBJ1-6	TGCAGTGCTAGAGATTGGACAGCCGCCCTCCACTTT	CSARDWTAALHF
TRBV18	TRBD1	.	TRBJ1-4	TGTGCCAGCCGCCAGGGACAGGGTAATGAAAAACTGTTTTTT	CASRQGQGNEKLFF
TRBV18	.	few	TRBJ2-5	TGTGCCAGCTCACCACGGCCAGGCGGGGAGACCCAGTACTTC	CASSPRPGGETQYF
TRBV12-3/TRBV12-4	.	many	TRBJ1-2	TGTGCCAGCAGTTTAGTTGGGGCTTATCTGAATGGCTACACCTTC	CASSLVGAYLNGYTF
TRBV27	.	.	TRBJ2-3	TGTGCCAGCAGTCTTAGACTCGCCCCTAGCACAGATACGCAGTATTTT	CASSLRLAPSTDTQYF
TRBV3-1	TRBD2	.	TRBJ2-5	TGTGCCAGCAGCCCCGGACTAGCGGGAGGGCGAAAGACCCAGTACTTC	CASSPGLAGGRKTQYF
TRBV14	TRBD1	.	TRBJ1-4	TGTGCCAGCAGCCGGGACAGGGGGGTGTTGAATGAAAAACTGTTTTTT	CASSRDRGVLNEKLFF
TRBV12-3/TRBV12-4	TRBD1	many	TRBJ1-1	TGTGCCAGCAGTCCTCGTAACAGGGGTGACACTGAAGCTTTCTTT	CASSPRNRGDTEAFF
TRBV18	TRBD1	.	TRBJ2-3	TGTGCCAGCTCACCAATGGACAGGGCGGGAACAGATACGCAGTATTTT	CASSPMDRAGTDTQYF
TRBV7-2	TRBD2	many	TRBJ2-7	TGTGCCAGCAGCCTCGGGACTAGCGGGAGTTACGAGCAGTACTTC	CASSLGTSGSYEQYF
TRBV5-1	.	.	TRBJ2-1	TGCGCCAGCAGTCCTAGGCCAGGGTCCAATGAGCAGTTCTTC	CASSPRPGSNEQFF
TRBV30	TRBD1	many	TRBJ2-2	TGTGAAGGGACAGGAGAAACCGGGGAGCTGTTTTTT	CEGTGETGELFF
TRBV28	.	few	TRBJ1-5	TGTGCCAGCAGACGTACAGGGTTGGGTGATAGCAATCAGCCCCAGCATTTT	CASRRTGLGDSNQPQHF
TRBV28	.	many	TRBJ2-1	TGTGCCAGTAGTGGGGATGGGGGGAACTACAATGAGCAGTTCTTC	CASSGDGGNYNEQFF
TRBV4-2	TRBD2	.	TRBJ2-2	TGTGCCAGCAGCCCATCCTGGCGGGAGATCACCGGGGAGCTGTTTTTT	CASSPSWREITGELFF
TRBV7-8	.	many	TRBJ2-7	TGTGCCAGCAGCCCCCTGGACAGTTCCCCCTACGAGCAGTACTTC	CASSPLDSSPYEQYF
TRBV6-1	TRBD1	few	TRBJ1-5	TGTGCCAGCAGCCCTGGGGGACAGGGAGGGCAGCCCCAGCATTTT	CASSPGGQGGQPQHF
TRBV5-1	TRBD1	.	TRBJ2-2	TGCGCCAGCAGCCAGCACCGACAGGGTCGGGACACCGGGGAGCTGTTTTTT	CASSQHRQGRDTGELFF
TRBV20-1	TRBD2	.	TRBJ2-1	TGCAGTGCCCCTGGACTAGCGGGAGGGCCGAGGAGTGAGCAGTTCTTC	CSAPGLAGGPRSEQFF
TRBV19	.	few	TRBJ1-1	TGTGCCAGTAGTATCTTGGGGGGGCGCATAACTGAAGCTTTCTTT	CASSILGGRITEAFF
TRBV10-3	TRBD1	few	TRBJ2-1	TGTGCCATCAGATCGGACAGGGCAGACAATGAGCAGTTCTTC	CAIRSDRADNEQFF
TRBV11-3	.	many	TRBJ1-1	TGTGCCAGCAGCTTATCTTGGCGAGGCACTGAAGCTTTCTTT	CASSLSWRGTEAFF
TRBV5-1	.	many	TRBJ2-4	TGCGCCAGCAGCGGGGGCAGGGGTACTGACAAAAACATTCAGTACTTC	CASSGGRGTDKNIQYF
TRBV7-9	.	.	TRBJ1-2	TGTGCCAGCAGCCTTGGGTTAGGGCGCGACTATGGCTACACCTTC	CASSLGLGRDYGYTF
TRBV12-5	TRBD2	.	TRBJ2-1	TGTGCTAGTGGTTTGGCCCTCCCGGGGGGACATGAGCAGTTCTTC	CASGLALPGGHEQFF